This T cell receptor beta chain was obtained from a study of blood T cells in healthy people across ages. Germline V lookup: CDR1 MNHEY, CDR2 SMNVEV (reference sequence). The CDR3 totals 14 residues. V gave up 3 bases and J gave up 5 bases, with 14 bases separating them. Primed by a sample-barcoded 5' primer and a J-beta primer mix, a second PCR proceeded for 7 to 11 cycles. A template-switch adaptor containing 12 random nucleotides labeled each cDNA molecule. TCRdb redid the calling of the 5' RACE reads with MiXCR, one entry per CDR3 protein. The profile shows about 800,000 distinct CDR3 sequences, roughly 25% of them singletons. Total RNA, at least 6 micrograms per sample, came from PBMCs. In addition, the sample was reused for a study of T cells of mothers and their children. That report notes: The donor cohort consisted of three healthy Caucasian mothers and their six children. The overlap seen between related mothers and children slightly exceeded that of unrelated pairs, though not significantly.

This clonotype was sampled from a boy under 18 in good health. The chain links TRBV27 to TRBJ2-7, with unresolved D. The sequencing sample was made of blood. CDR3 nucleotide sequence: TGTGCCAGCAGTTTCAATCACAACGGAGACGAGCAGTACTTC. It specifies CASSFNHNGDEQYF.